The TCR beta chain under discussion was sequenced for a study of identical twins. This clonotype was seen more than once but under ten times. TCRdb used MiXCR to reprocess the 5' RACE reads, holding one entry per CDR3 protein. The table records about 520,000 distinct CDR3 sequences, roughly a fifth of them present only once. Germline CDR1 is SGHTA and CDR2 is FQGNSA. The V gene end was trimmed by 0 bases and the J gene end by 3 bases; junction bases not matched to a gene: 6. The CDR3 contains 17 residues. These data were also filed under a second study, of T cells expressing NK-cell markers. As that study records: HCMV seropositivity marked seven of the eight sequenced donors; one was seronegative.

Sequencing input: CD4+ T cells sorted from blood. The V gene is TRBV7-2, the J gene TRBJ2-7; TRBD2 matches at 12 bases. The source is a young woman in good health. CDR3 in DNA: TGTGCCAGCAGCTTAGCTTCCACTAGCGGGGGGATCTACGAGCAGTACTTC. It specifies CASSLASTSGGIYEQYF.